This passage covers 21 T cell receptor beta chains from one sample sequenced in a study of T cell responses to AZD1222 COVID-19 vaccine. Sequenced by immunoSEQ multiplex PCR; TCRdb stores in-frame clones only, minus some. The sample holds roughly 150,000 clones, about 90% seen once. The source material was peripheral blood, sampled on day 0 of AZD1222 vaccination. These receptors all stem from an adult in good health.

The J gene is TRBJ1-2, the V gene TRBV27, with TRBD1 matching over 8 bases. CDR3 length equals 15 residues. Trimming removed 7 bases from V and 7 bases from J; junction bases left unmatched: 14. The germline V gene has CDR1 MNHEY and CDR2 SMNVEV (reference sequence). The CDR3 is CASKKGDRPGGGYTF. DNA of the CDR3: TGTGCCAGCAAAAAAGGGGACAGGCCGGGAGGTGGCTACACCTTC.

The CDR3 DNA reads TGCAGCACCCGATTGAACACTGAAGCTTTCTTT. This gives the protein CSTRLNTEAFF. The J gene is TRBJ1-1, the V gene TRBV29-1, with D hard to call. The V end was cut by 8 bases, the J end by 0 bases, with 7 bases between. This CDR3 spans 11 amino acids. The germline V gene encodes CDR1 SQVTM and CDR2 ANQGSEA. Filled out from reference TRBV29-1 and TRBJ1-1, the complete variable domain reads SAVISQKPSRDICQRGTSLTIQCQVDSQVTMMFWYRQQPGQSLTLIATANQGSEATYESGFVIDKFPISRPNLTFSTLTVSNMSPEDSSIYLCSTRLNTEAFFGQGTRLTVV.

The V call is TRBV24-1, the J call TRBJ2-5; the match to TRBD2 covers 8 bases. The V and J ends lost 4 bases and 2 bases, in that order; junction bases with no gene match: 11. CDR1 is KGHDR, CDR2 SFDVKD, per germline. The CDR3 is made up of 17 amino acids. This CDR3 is CATSETRAGVGQETQYF. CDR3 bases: TGTGCCACCAGTGAAACCAGAGCGGGAGTCGGGCAAGAGACCCAGTACTTC.

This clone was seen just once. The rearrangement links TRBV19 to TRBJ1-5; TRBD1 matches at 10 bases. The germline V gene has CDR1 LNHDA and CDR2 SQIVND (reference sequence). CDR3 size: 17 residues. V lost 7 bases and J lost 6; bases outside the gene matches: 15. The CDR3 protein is CASTPTGGAGKGQPQHF. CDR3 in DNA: TGTGCCAGTACCCCGACAGGGGGCGCAGGGAAGGGTCAGCCCCAGCATTTT.

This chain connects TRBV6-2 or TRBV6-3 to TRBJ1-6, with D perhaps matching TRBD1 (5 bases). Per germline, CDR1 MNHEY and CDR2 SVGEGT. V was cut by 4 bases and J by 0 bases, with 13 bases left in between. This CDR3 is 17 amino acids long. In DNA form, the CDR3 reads TGTGCCAGCAGTTCGGGACTGACGAGCTCCTATAATTCACCCCTCCACTTT. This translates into CASSSGLTSSYNSPLHF.

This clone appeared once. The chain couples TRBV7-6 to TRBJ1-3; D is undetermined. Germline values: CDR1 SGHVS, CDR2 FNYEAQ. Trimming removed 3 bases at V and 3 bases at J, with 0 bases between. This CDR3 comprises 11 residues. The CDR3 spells CASSFGNTIYF. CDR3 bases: TGTGCCAGCAGCTTTGGAAACACCATATATTTT.

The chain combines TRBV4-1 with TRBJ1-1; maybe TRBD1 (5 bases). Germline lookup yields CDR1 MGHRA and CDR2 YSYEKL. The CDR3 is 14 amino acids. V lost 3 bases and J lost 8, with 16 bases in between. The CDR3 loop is CASSHGYRTQEAFF. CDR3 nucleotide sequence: TGCGCCAGCAGCCATGGCTACAGGACTCAAGAAGCTTTCTTT.

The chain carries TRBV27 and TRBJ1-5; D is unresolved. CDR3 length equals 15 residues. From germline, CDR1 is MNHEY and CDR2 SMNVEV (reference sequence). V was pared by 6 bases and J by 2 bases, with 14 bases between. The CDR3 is CASSRTRNGNQPQHF. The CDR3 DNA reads TGTGCCAGCAGCAGAACGAGAAATGGCAATCAGCCCCAGCATTTT.

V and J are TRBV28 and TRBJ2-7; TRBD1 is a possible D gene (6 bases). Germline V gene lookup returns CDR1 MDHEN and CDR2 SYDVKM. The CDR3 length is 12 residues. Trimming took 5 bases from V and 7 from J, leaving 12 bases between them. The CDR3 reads CASSLLGAEQYF. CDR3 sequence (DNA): TGTGCCAGCAGTCTATTGGGGGCTGAGCAGTACTTC.

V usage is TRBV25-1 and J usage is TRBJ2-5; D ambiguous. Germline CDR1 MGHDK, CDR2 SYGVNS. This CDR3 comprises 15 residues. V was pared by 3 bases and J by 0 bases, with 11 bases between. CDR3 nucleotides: TGTGCCAGCAGTGACTGGGCAGCGAACCAAGAGACCCAGTACTTC. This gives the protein CASSDWAANQETQYF.

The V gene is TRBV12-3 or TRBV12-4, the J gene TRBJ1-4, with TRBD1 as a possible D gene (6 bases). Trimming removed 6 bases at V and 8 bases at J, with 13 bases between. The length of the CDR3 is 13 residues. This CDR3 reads CASSDRSGEKLFF. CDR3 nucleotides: TGTGCCAGCAGCGACAGGTCTGGGGAAAAACTGTTTTTT.

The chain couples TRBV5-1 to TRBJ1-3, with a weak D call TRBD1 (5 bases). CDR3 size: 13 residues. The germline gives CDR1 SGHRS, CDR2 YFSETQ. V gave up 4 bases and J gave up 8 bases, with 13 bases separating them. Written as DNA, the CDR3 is TGCGCCAGCAGCCTCGGGGCCTTGGACACCATATATTTT. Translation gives CASSLGALDTIYF. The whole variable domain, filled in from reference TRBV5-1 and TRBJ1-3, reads KAGVTQTPRYLIKTRGQQVTLSCSPISGHRSVSWYQQTPGQGLQFLFEYFSETQRNKGNFPGRFSGRQFSNSRSEMNVSTLELGDSALYLCASSLGALDTIYFGEGSWLTVV.

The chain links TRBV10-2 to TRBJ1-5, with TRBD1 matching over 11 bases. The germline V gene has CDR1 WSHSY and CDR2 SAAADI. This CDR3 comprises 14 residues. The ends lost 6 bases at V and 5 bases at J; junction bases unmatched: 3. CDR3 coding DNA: TGCGCCAGCAGGGACAGGGGGCCGGATCAGCCCCAGCATTTT. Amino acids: CASRDRGPDQPQHF.

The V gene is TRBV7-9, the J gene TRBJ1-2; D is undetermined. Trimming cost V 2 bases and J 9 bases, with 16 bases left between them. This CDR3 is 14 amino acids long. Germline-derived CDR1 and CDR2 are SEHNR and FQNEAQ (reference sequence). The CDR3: CASSLSYVPERYTF. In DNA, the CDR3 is TGTGCCAGCAGCTTATCTTACGTCCCTGAACGCTACACCTTC.

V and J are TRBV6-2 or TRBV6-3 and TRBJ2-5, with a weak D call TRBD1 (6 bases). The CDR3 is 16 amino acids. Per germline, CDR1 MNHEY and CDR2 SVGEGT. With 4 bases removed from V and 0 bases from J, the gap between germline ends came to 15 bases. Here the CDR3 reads CASSSPGQGHQETQYF. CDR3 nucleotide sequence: TGTGCCAGCAGTTCTCCGGGACAAGGACACCAAGAGACCCAGTACTTC.

CDR3: CASSPTSSGGTLSNEQFF. DNA for the CDR3: TGTGCCAGCTCACCAACCTCTAGTGGCGGGACCCTTTCGAATGAGCAGTTCTTC. The chain carries TRBV18 and TRBJ2-1; D might be TRBD2 (6 bases). V gave up 2 bases and J gave up 7 bases, with 24 bases separating them. The CDR3 is made up of 18 amino acids. Germline CDR1 and CDR2: KGHSH and LQKENI.

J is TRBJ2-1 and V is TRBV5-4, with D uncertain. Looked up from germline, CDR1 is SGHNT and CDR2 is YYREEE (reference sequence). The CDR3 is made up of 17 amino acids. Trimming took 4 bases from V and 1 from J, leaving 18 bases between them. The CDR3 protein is CASSPPQGRPSYNEQFF. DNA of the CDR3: TGTGCCAGCAGCCCCCCCCAAGGTAGGCCATCCTACAATGAGCAGTTCTTC.

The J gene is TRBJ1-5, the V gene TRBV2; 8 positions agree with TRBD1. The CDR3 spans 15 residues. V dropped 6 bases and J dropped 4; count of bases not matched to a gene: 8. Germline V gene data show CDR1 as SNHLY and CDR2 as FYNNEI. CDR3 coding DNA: TGTGCCAGCAGCGAGCAGGGGGCTCGTAATCAGCCCCAGCATTTT. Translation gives CASSEQGARNQPQHF.

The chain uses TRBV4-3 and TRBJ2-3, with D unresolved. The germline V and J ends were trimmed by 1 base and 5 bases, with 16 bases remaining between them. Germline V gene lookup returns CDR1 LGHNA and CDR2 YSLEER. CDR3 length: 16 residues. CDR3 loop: CASSQVNPGRGDTQYF. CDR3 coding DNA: TGCGCCAGCAGCCAAGTAAATCCTGGGCGAGGAGATACGCAGTATTTT.

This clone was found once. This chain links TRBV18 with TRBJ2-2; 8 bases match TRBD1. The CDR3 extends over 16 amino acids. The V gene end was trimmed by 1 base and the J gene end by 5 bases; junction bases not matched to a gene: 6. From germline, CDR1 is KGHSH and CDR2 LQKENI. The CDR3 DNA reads TGTGCCAGCTCACCACGTGACAGGGGACCGACCGGGGAGCTGTTTTTT. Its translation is CASSPRDRGPTGELFF.

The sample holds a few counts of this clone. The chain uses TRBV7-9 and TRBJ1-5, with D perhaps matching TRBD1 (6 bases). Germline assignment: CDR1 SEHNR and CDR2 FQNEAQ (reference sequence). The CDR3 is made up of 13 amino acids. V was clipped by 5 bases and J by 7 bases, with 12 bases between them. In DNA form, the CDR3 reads TGTGCCAGCAGCCAGGACAGTTGGCAGCCCCAGCATTTT. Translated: CASSQDSWQPQHF.